The 10 T cell receptor beta chains in this list originate from one sample, sequenced in a study of cytomegalovirus exposure and HLA in healthy donors. Clones were read by immunoSEQ multiplex PCR, and TCRdb kept only the in-frame ones, dropping some. The sample records a few hundred thousand clones, 88% being singletons. Specimen: PBMCs. The receptors originated from a man between 25 and 39 years old in good health and CMV-seronegative.

This sequence joins TRBV25-1 and TRBJ1-3; D not resolved. The CDR3 has 13 amino acids. Between the trimmed V and J ends, which lost 6 bases and 0 bases, there was a span of 6 bases. Germline CDR1 is MGHDK and CDR2 is SYGVNS. The CDR3 region is CASRKLSGNTIYF. The CDR3 DNA reads as TGTGCCAGCAGGAAACTCTCTGGAAACACCATATATTTT.

Remarks on this clone: This same CDR3 is encoded by further DNA sequences in the sample. CDR3 DNA: TGTGCCAGCAGTTACGGACAGGGGGCCAAAAACATTCAGTACTTC. Its protein is CASSYGQGAKNIQYF. The V gene is TRBV6-5, the J gene TRBJ2-4; 9 bases line up with TRBD1. Looked up from germline, CDR1 is MNHEY and CDR2 is SVGAGI. V lost 2 bases and J lost 1; bases outside the gene matches: 0. This CDR3 contains 15 residues.

The V and J genes are TRBV5-1 and TRBJ2-7, with 7 bases matching TRBD2. Germline trimming cut 0 bases from V and 7 bases from J; bases unmatched to any gene: 10. The germline V gene has CDR1 SGHRS and CDR2 YFSETQ. There are 15 residues in the CDR3. The CDR3 reads CASSLGDGGIWEQYF. CDR3 nucleotide sequence: TGCGCCAGCAGCTTGGGGGACGGGGGGATTTGGGAGCAGTACTTC.

The chain couples TRBV11-2 to TRBJ1-1, with 10 bases matching TRBD1. Trimming cost V 5 bases and J 3 bases; bases outside gene matches: 6. Germline V gene sequence: CDR1 SGHAT, CDR2 FQNNGV. The CDR3 is 15 amino acids. The CDR3 here is CASSPRQGADTEAFF. Here the CDR3 DNA reads TGTGCCAGCAGCCCAAGACAGGGGGCCGACACTGAAGCTTTCTTT.

The chain is built from TRBV18 and TRBJ2-7; weak D call: TRBD2 (7 bases). Trimming took 4 bases from V and 2 from J, leaving 18 bases between them. CDR3 length: 16 amino acids. CDR1 is KGHSH, CDR2 LQKENI, per germline. Written as DNA, the CDR3 is TGTGCCAGCTCACACTCGGGGGGCAACATCGCCTACGAGCAGTACTTC. Its translation is CASSHSGGNIAYEQYF. Using reference TRBV18 and TRBJ2-7 for the parts outside the CDR3, the full variable domain is NAGVMQNPRHLVRRRGQEARLRCSPMKGHSHVYWYRQLPEEGLKFMVYLQKENIIDESGMPKERFSAEFPKEGPSILRIQQVVRGDSAAYFCASSHSGGNIAYEQYFGPGTRLTVT.

The chain links TRBV5-1 to TRBJ2-1; no firm D call. CDR1 and CDR2 (germline): SGHRS, YFSETQ. The CDR3 extends over 13 amino acids. V dropped 8 bases and J dropped 0 bases, with 9 bases sitting between them. Here the CDR3 DNA reads TGCGCCAGTGGAGAGAGCTCCTACAATGAGCAGTTCTTC. Its translation is CASGESSYNEQFF.

The rearrangement joins TRBV13 to TRBJ2-3; the match to TRBD2 covers 11 bases. The CDR3 spans 16 residues. The V gene's germline CDR1 is PRHDT and CDR2 FYEKMQ (reference sequence). V shed 5 bases and J 4 bases; nucleotides not matched to a gene: 8. In DNA, the CDR3 is TGTGCCAGCAGCCTCCTAGCGGGGGGCGGTTCAGATACGCAGTATTTT. Translating it yields CASSLLAGGGSDTQYF. Using reference TRBV13 and TRBJ2-3 for the parts outside the CDR3, the full variable domain is AAGVIQSPRHLIKEKRETATLKCYPIPRHDTVYWYQQGPGQDPQFLISFYEKMQSDKGSIPDRFSAQQFSDYHSELNMSSLELGDSALYFCASSLLAGGGSDTQYFGPGTRLTVL.

V gene TRBV18 combines with J gene TRBJ1-2, with D perhaps TRBD1 (6 bases). The CDR3 is 16 residues long. Between the trimmed V and J ends, which lost 7 bases and 1 base, there was a span of 19 bases. Germline V gene sequence: CDR1 KGHSH, CDR2 LQKENI. The chain's CDR3 is CASFKDPTGLNYGYTF. The CDR3 bases are TGTGCCAGCTTCAAGGACCCGACAGGACTTAACTATGGCTACACCTTC.

The chain is built from TRBV9 and TRBJ2-7; tentative D call: TRBD2 (6 bases). The germline CDR1 and CDR2 sequences are SGDLS and YYNGEE. The V gene lost 0 bases and the J gene lost 5 bases, with 9 bases spanning the gap. The CDR3 sequence is 13 residues long. CDR3 bases: TGTGCCAGCAGCGTAGAATCGGGGGACGAGCAGTACTTC. Its translation is CASSVESGDEQYF.

The V call is TRBV10-1, the J call TRBJ1-1, with D hard to call. Per the germline V gene, CDR1 is WNHNN and CDR2 is SYGVQD (reference sequence). The CDR3 runs to 12 residues. V was clipped by 2 bases and J by 5 bases, with 6 bases between them. The CDR3 nucleotides are TGCGCCAGCAGTGAGAGAGGAACTGAAGCTTTCTTT. It translates to CASSERGTEAFF.